Listed here are 23 T cell receptor beta chains from one sample, sequenced in a study of blood T cell repertoires in COVID-19. Only in-frame clones appear in the TCRdb table, and some are missing; sequencing was by immunoSEQ multiplex PCR. The sample contains over 70,000 clones, over 70% of which appear only once. The sequenced sample was peripheral blood. These receptors were taken from an elderly man with acute or convalescent COVID-19.

CDR3 region: CASSPLAGVHNEQFF. In DNA form, the CDR3 reads TGTGCCAGCAGCCCCCTAGCGGGAGTCCACAATGAGCAGTTCTTC. V and J are TRBV7-2 and TRBJ2-1; 10 nucleotides align to TRBD2. Germline trimming cut 5 bases from V and 5 bases from J; bases unmatched to any gene: 6. The CDR3 is 15 amino acids. Germline V gene lookup returns CDR1 SGHTA and CDR2 FQGNSA.

The V and J genes are TRBV7-2 and TRBJ2-7, with D perhaps TRBD2 (7 bases). The CDR3 totals 17 residues. V was shortened by 4 bases and J by 5 bases, with 24 bases between the two germline ends. Looked up from germline, CDR1 is SGHTA and CDR2 is FQGNSA. CDR3 region: CASSSGIKGGKINEQYF. The CDR3 DNA reads TGTGCCAGCAGCTCCGGAATAAAGGGGGGGAAGATCAACGAGCAGTACTTC.

V and J are TRBV6-2 or TRBV6-3 and TRBJ1-3; D is unclear. V dropped 5 bases and J dropped 0 bases, with 11 bases sitting between them. Germline V lookup: CDR1 MNHEY, CDR2 SVGEGT. This CDR3 region has 15 residues. The CDR3 sequence is CASSLSYNSGNTIYF. The DNA for the CDR3 is TGTGCCAGCAGTCTCTCTTACAACTCTGGAAACACCATATATTTT.

The rearrangement links TRBV5-4 to TRBJ1-1; a weak D match, TRBD1 (6 bases). The germline gives CDR1 SGHNT, CDR2 YYREEE (reference sequence). V lost 4 bases and J 5 bases, leaving 18 bases between the germline ends. This CDR3 comprises 15 residues. The CDR3 nucleotides are TGTGCCAGCAGCACAGTAACTACAGGGAAAACTGAAGCTTTCTTT. Translated, it gives CASSTVTTGKTEAFF.

A single count supports this clone. This chain joins TRBV3-1 (or the pseudogene TRBV3-2) and TRBJ1-2; 8 nucleotides match TRBD1. Per germline, CDR1 LGHDT and CDR2 YNNKEL (reference sequence). The CDR3 is made up of 14 amino acids. After removal of 5 bases from V and 2 bases from J, the junction contained 4 bases not matched to a gene. CDR3 region: CASSSWTGNYGYTF. CDR3 sequence (DNA): TGTGCCAGCAGCTCCTGGACAGGGAACTATGGCTACACCTTC.

This clone was recorded once. This chain uses TRBV7-2 with TRBJ2-1; 8 bases line up with TRBD1. This CDR3 is built from 15 residues. The trim removed 1 base at V and 4 bases at J, leaving 3 bases unmatched. Germline CDR1 reads SGHTA; CDR2 reads FQGNSA. CDR3 DNA: TGTGCCAGCAGCTTAGGGGGGACAGGATACAATGAGCAGTTCTTC. It translates to CASSLGGTGYNEQFF.

This chain connects TRBV6-5 to TRBJ1-2, with 12 positions matching TRBD1. Germline V lookup: CDR1 MNHEY, CDR2 SVGAGI. The length of the CDR3 is 15 residues. With V trimmed by 2 bases and J by 8 bases, 6 bases remained unmatched. The CDR3 bases are TGTGCCAGCAGTTACCCGGGACAGGGGGCAGGGGGCTACACCTTC. It specifies CASSYPGQGAGGYTF.

The chain links TRBV11-2 to TRBJ1-4; TRBD1 aligns across 8 bases. The V and J ends lost 5 bases and 5 bases, in that order; junction bases with no gene match: 4. Germline lookup yields CDR1 SGHAT and CDR2 FQNNGV. The CDR3 spans 14 residues. CDR3 sequence reads: CASSPQGVNEKLFF. The CDR3 DNA reads as TGTGCCAGCAGCCCACAGGGGGTAAATGAAAAACTGTTTTTT.

This chain links TRBV5-8 with TRBJ1-1; perhaps TRBD1 as D (5 bases). CDR3 size: 14 residues. The V gene lost 0 bases and the J gene lost 0 bases, with 6 bases spanning the gap. The germline V gene has CDR1 SGHTS and CDR2 YDEGEE. This CDR3 is CASSLVRVNTEAFF. The DNA for the CDR3 is TGTGCCAGCAGCTTGGTCAGGGTGAACACTGAAGCTTTCTTT.

The V gene is TRBV5-1, the J gene TRBJ2-1; D call uncertain. Trimming took off 2 bases at V and 8 bases at J, with 14 bases between the two ends. This CDR3 is 14 amino acids long. Germline CDR1 and CDR2: SGHRS and YFSETQ. As DNA, the CDR3 is TGCGCCAGCAGCTTATCGTTAACGGTGGATGAGCAGTTCTTC. Translated: CASSLSLTVDEQFF.

V and J are TRBV6-1 and TRBJ2-7; no clear D. V lost 0 bases, J lost 6 bases, and 6 bases lay in between. CDR1 and CDR2 from the germline V gene are MNHNS and SASEGT. The CDR3 has 12 amino acids. The CDR3 DNA follows: TGTGCCAGCAGTGAAGCCTATACCGAGCAGTACTTC. This encodes CASSEAYTEQYF.

The CDR3 DNA reads as TGCAGTGCTAGTGAACGGGTTTCCCTCCACTTT. Translating gives CSASERVSLHF. The chain recombines TRBV20-1 with TRBJ1-6; D uncertain. Germline CDR1 and CDR2: DFQATT and SNEGSKA (reference sequence). V shed 3 bases and J shed 14 bases, with 11 bases lying between them. The CDR3 runs 11 residues.

V usage is TRBV19 and J usage is TRBJ1-2; weak D call: TRBD1 (6 bases). CDR1 is LNHDA and CDR2 is SQIVND in the germline V gene (reference sequence). The V end was cut by 11 bases, the J end by 4 bases, with 14 bases between. The CDR3 contains 12 residues. The CDR3 loop reads CASHRVSYGYTF. The CDR3 DNA reads as TGTGCCTCTCACAGGGTTAGCTATGGCTACACCTTC.

This clone has only one observation. V gene TRBV12-3 or TRBV12-4 combines with J gene TRBJ1-2, with D hard to call. V lost 3 bases to trimming and J lost 9 bases, with 14 bases between them. This CDR3 is 13 amino acids long. CDR3 in DNA: TGTGCCAGCAGTTTGGGCAGGAGGGTGAGCTACACCTTC. This codes for CASSLGRRVSYTF.

The chain recombines TRBV3-1 (or the pseudogene TRBV3-2) with TRBJ1-2, with TRBD1 as a possible D gene (5 bases). The V gene lost 1 base and the J gene lost 7 bases, with 10 bases spanning the gap. The germline gives CDR1 LGHDT, CDR2 YNNKEL (reference sequence). The length of the CDR3 is 13 residues. The CDR3 spells CASSQAGIRGYTF. The CDR3 DNA reads TGTGCCAGCAGCCAAGCAGGGATTCGTGGCTACACCTTC.

The V gene is TRBV10-1, the J gene TRBJ2-3, with TRBD2 matching 12 bases. This CDR3 has 13 amino acids. Germline trimming cut 6 bases from V and 6 bases from J; bases unmatched to any gene: 1. CDR1 WNHNN and CDR2 SYGVQD come from the germline V gene (reference sequence). Written as DNA, the CDR3 is TGCGCCAGCAGCGGACTAGCGGGGGATACGCAGTATTTT. Translation: CASSGLAGDTQYF.

The chain employs TRBV6-2 or TRBV6-3 and TRBJ2-5; D is possibly TRBD1 (5 bases). Germline V gene sequence: CDR1 MNHEY, CDR2 SVGEGT. This CDR3 is 13 amino acids long. Trimming shortened V by 4 bases and J by 2 bases, and 8 bases separated the two germline ends. CDR3 sequence: CASSWGRQETQYF. The CDR3 nucleotides are TGTGCCAGCAGTTGGGGCCGACAAGAGACCCAGTACTTC.

This chain joins TRBV6-5 and TRBJ1-2; D might be TRBD1 (6 bases). The CDR3 length is 15 residues. V was cut by 5 bases and J by 1 base, with 14 bases left in between. Germline loops: CDR1 MNHEY, CDR2 SVGAGI. CDR3 coding DNA: TGTGCCAGCAGTACAAACAGGGACCTTAACTATGGCTACACCTTC. Residues: CASSTNRDLNYGYTF.

The rearrangement joins TRBV18 to TRBJ2-7; maybe TRBD1 (6 bases). Germline CDR1 KGHSH, CDR2 LQKENI. CDR3 length equals 14 residues. Trimming cost V 3 bases and J 0 bases, with 9 bases left between them. The chain's CDR3 is CASSPRDNSYEQYF. In DNA form, the CDR3 reads TGTGCCAGCTCACCCCGGGACAACTCCTACGAGCAGTACTTC.

V is TRBV30 and J is TRBJ2-1, with 9 bases that match TRBD2. Losses at the gene ends were 4 bases for V and 0 bases for J; bases not matched to a gene: 7. The CDR3 runs 16 residues. Germline values: CDR1 GTSNPN, CDR2 SVGIG (reference sequence). CDR3 sequence (DNA): TGTGCCTGGATGGCGGGAGGGCCGGGCTCCTACAATGAGCAGTTCTTC. It specifies CAWMAGGPGSYNEQFF. The full variable domain, completed using reference TRBV30 and TRBJ2-1, is SQTIHQWPATLVQPVGSPLSLECTVEGTSNPNLYWYRQAAGRGLQLLFYSVGIGQISSEVPQNLSASRPQDRQFILSSKKLLLSDSGFYLCAWMAGGPGSYNEQFFGPGTRLTVL.

The rearrangement joins TRBV12-3 or TRBV12-4 to TRBJ1-2; TRBD1 might be the D (5 bases). Trimming stripped 4 bases from V and 6 bases from J, with 12 bases between. CDR3 length: 13 amino acids. CDR3 sequence: CASSWAQGDGYTF. In nucleotides, the CDR3 is TGTGCCAGCAGTTGGGCCCAAGGGGATGGCTACACCTTC.

This clone was counted once. The chain uses TRBV6-1 and TRBJ2-7; 7 bases line up with TRBD1. Germline assignment: CDR1 MNHNS and CDR2 SASEGT. V was pared by 3 bases and J by 2 bases, with 4 bases of the junction left unmatched. The CDR3 extends over 14 amino acids. The CDR3 spells CASSEDRLTYEQYF. The CDR3 DNA is TGTGCCAGCAGTGAGGACAGGCTGACCTACGAGCAGTACTTC.

The chain joins TRBV6-5 to TRBJ1-6; a possible D gene is TRBD1 (5 bases). This CDR3 comprises 15 residues. The germline V and J ends were trimmed by 5 bases and 6 bases, with 14 bases remaining between them. CDR1 and CDR2 from the germline V gene are MNHEY and SVGAGI. The CDR3 is CASSRPEGLNSPLHF. The CDR3 DNA is TGTGCCAGCAGTAGGCCGGAGGGGCTTAATTCACCCCTCCACTTT.